The 6 T cell receptor beta chains listed next were all sequenced from one sample in a study of cytomegalovirus exposure and HLA in healthy donors. In the PCR, 60 Vbeta and 13 Jbeta primers were used. Sequencing was performed with immunoSEQ multiplex PCR; in TCRdb, only in-frame clones are kept and a portion is missing. The table includes approximately 110,000 clones, 60% to 80% detected once. The specimen was PBMCs. These receptor sequences come from a man aged 25 to 45 in good health and CMV-seronegative.

The chain links TRBV4-2 to TRBJ2-3; 9 bases are shared with TRBD2. Germline values: CDR1 LGHNA, CDR2 YNFKEQ. The junction had 9 bases not matched to a gene; V was cut back by 4 bases and J by 7 bases. The CDR3 runs to 15 residues. The CDR3 DNA reads as TGTGCCAGCAGCCCCCCATCTAGCGGGATAAATACGCAGTATTTT. This sequence encodes CASSPPSSGINTQYF.

This clone was seen a few times. The V gene is TRBV7-8, the J gene TRBJ1-4; 12 nucleotides agree with TRBD1. Germline V gene sequence: CDR1 SGHVS, CDR2 FQNEAQ. With V trimmed by 4 bases and J by 8 bases, 2 bases remained unmatched. The CDR3 is 14 amino acids. CDR3 loop: CASSYGTGGEKLFF. CDR3 sequence (DNA): TGTGCCAGCAGCTACGGGACAGGGGGCGAAAAACTGTTTTTT.

The rearrangement uses TRBV19 and TRBJ2-1, with D hard to call. The germline V and J ends were trimmed by 4 bases and 10 bases, with 11 bases remaining between them. This CDR3 has 12 residues. In germline, CDR1 is LNHDA, CDR2 SQIVND (reference sequence). The CDR3 protein is CASSTLVSEQFF. CDR3 bases: TGTGCCAGTAGTACCCTAGTGTCGGAGCAGTTCTTC.

This chain connects TRBV10-3 to TRBJ2-5; no reliable D call. The CDR3 contains 13 residues. From germline, CDR1 is ENHRY and CDR2 SYGVKD. Trimming removed 4 bases at V and 2 bases at J, with 8 bases between. Here the CDR3 reads CAISGLNQETQYF. CDR3 sequence (DNA): TGTGCCATCAGTGGACTTAATCAAGAGACCCAGTACTTC.

The rearrangement joins TRBV30 to TRBJ2-7; 8 positions agree with TRBD1. CDR3 length: 13 amino acids. CDR1 is GTSNPN, CDR2 SVGIG, per germline (reference sequence). V trimming: 3 bases; J trimming: 2 bases; junction bases outside the gene matches: 3. CDR3 nucleotides: TGTGCCTGGAGAATGACAGGGGCCTACGAGCAGTACTTC. This codes for CAWRMTGAYEQYF.

This rearrangement joins TRBV7-2 to TRBJ2-7; 10 bases are a match to TRBD1. This CDR3 is 14 amino acids long. In germline, CDR1 is SGHTA, CDR2 FQGNSA. The ends lost 5 bases at V and 3 bases at J; junction bases unmatched: 4. The CDR3 is CASSGRTGGYEQYF. The CDR3 DNA reads as TGTGCCAGCAGCGGAAGGACAGGGGGCTACGAGCAGTACTTC.